This paragraph reports one T cell receptor beta chain. The record originates from a study of CD8 T cells in ankylosing spondylitis. TCRdb passed the 5' RACE reads through MiXCR, listing each CDR3 protein once. Among 350,000 to 400,000 distinct CDR3 sequences, 20% were seen once, and the ten largest hold around 13%. Trimming removed 5 bases at V and 6 bases at J, with 18 bases between. There are 15 residues in the CDR3. The origin of this receptor is a male donor with ankylosing spondylitis or in good health (not recorded which). The chain is built from TRBV12-3 or TRBV12-4 and TRBJ2-3; D is unclear. The material sequenced was blood, either unsorted or a sorted T cell fraction (not recorded which). In DNA, the CDR3 is TGTGCCAGCAGTGAAGAGTCGAGGTCCAGGGATACGCAGTATTTT. Its translation is CASSEESRSRDTQYF.